This TCR beta chain was found in a study of T cells in Graves' hyperthyroidism and ophthalmopathy. Regions amplified from RNA transcripts were the TCR beta CDR3 regions. The HTBI set primed first-round TCR CDR3 RT-PCR. TCRdb called the multiplex PCR reads again in MiXCR, with one record for every CDR3 protein. Of some 690,000 distinct CDR3 sequences listed, roughly a sixth were seen once; the top ten hold roughly 15%. This clonotype was counted a few times. This CDR3 spans 14 amino acids. Germline CDR1 reads KGHSH; CDR2 reads LQKENI. The ends were cut back, 4 bases at V and 0 bases at J, with 9 bases in the middle.

Input material: blood. The chain couples TRBV18 to TRBJ1-1; no definite D call. The receptor was derived from a middle-aged man with Graves' hyperthyroidism. Here the CDR3 DNA reads TGTGCCAGCTCACTCCAAGACATGAACACTGAAGCTTTCTTT. Residues: CASSLQDMNTEAFF.